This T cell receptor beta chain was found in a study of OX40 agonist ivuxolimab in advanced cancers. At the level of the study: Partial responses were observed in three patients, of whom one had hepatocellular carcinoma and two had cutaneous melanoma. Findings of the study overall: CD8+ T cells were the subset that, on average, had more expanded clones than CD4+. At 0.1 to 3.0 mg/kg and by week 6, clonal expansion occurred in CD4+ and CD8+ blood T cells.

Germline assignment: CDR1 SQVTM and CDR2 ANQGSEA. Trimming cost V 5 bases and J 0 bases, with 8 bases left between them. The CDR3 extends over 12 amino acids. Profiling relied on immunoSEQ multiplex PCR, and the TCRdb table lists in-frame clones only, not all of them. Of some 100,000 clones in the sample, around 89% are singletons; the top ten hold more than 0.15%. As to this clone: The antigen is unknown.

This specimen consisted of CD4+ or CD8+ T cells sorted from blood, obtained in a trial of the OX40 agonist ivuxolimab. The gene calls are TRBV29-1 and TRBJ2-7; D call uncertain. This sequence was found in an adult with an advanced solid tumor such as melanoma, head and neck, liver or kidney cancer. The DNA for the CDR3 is TGCAGCGTTTCGACCTTCTCCTACGAGCAGTACTTC. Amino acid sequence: CSVSTFSYEQYF.